These T cell receptor beta chains were read from a single sample in a study of graft-versus-host responses after intestinal transplantation. No antigen has been assigned to these receptors. This table comes from immunoSEQ multiplex PCR, and its TCRdb copy is limited to in-frame clones, with some not included. The table shows over 80,000 clones, with about nine tenths occurring only once. This material consisted of unstimulated CD8+ T cells sorted from spleen or lymph node cells, taken before transplant. The receptors were gathered from a human donor who was the organ donor for an intestinal transplant. CDR3s include the opening cysteine and the closing phenylalanine or tryptophan. D genes are given only for firm matches. Rows may omit the clone size; those that give it use once, few, many or a size class.

cdr3_aa | cdr3_nt | d_call | clone_size | j_call | v_call
CASSYQAYSYNEQFF | TGTGCCAGCAGTTACCAGGCTTACTCCTACAATGAGCAGTTCTTC | . | once | TRBJ2-1 | TRBV27
CASSRLDNEQFF | TGTGCCAGCAGTCGTCTAGACAATGAGCAGTTCTTC | . | . | TRBJ2-1 | TRBV6-6
CAISESGGRLNGYTF | TGTGCCATCAGTGAGTCGGGGGGTCGTCTGAACGGCTACACCTTC | . | once | TRBJ1-2 | TRBV10-3
CANQPGQGLNWNEQFF | TGTGCCAACCAGCCGGGACAGGGACTTAATTGGAATGAGCAGTTCTTC | TRBD1 | . | TRBJ2-1 | TRBV2
CASSYYTGTAEETQYF | TGTGCCAGCAGTTACTATACCGGGACAGCGGAAGAGACCCAGTACTTC | TRBD1 | once | TRBJ2-5 | TRBV6-6
CASSVLRQGVSNYGYTF | TGTGCCAGCAGCGTGTTGCGACAGGGGGTTTCTAACTATGGCTACACCTTC | TRBD1 | . | TRBJ1-2 | TRBV9
CAAEEGDEQYF | TGTGCCGCCGAAGAGGGGGACGAGCAGTACTTC | . | . | TRBJ2-7 | TRBV7-9
CASSWQGSREQYF | TGCGCCAGCAGCTGGCAGGGTTCAAGAGAGCAGTACTTC | . | . | TRBJ2-7 | TRBV5-1
CASSQGAGNAFF | TGCGCCAGCAGCCAAGGCGCAGGGAATGCTTTCTTT | . | . | TRBJ1-1 | TRBV4-3
CASGVGAYEQYF | TGTGCCAGCGGGGTCGGGGCCTACGAGCAGTACTTC | . | . | TRBJ2-7 | TRBV2
CASSLVAQGNHNEQFF | TGTGCCAGCAGCTTAGTAGCGCAGGGGAACCACAATGAGCAGTTCTTC | . | . | TRBJ2-1 | TRBV11-2
CASSASGGAYNEQFF | TGTGCCAGTAGTGCTAGCGGGGGGGCCTACAATGAGCAGTTCTTC | TRBD2 | . | TRBJ2-1 | TRBV19
CASSDRASMTPLHF | TGTGCCAGCAGTGACAGGGCTAGTATGACACCCCTCCACTTT | TRBD1 | . | TRBJ1-6 | TRBV28
CASSSRGNGELFF | TGTGCCAGCAGCTCTCGGGGGAACGGGGAGCTGTTTTTT | . | once | TRBJ2-2 | TRBV5-4
CASKRGSSYNSPLHF | TGTGCCAGCAAGAGGGGGAGCTCCTATAATTCACCCCTCCACTTT | . | . | TRBJ1-6 | TRBV27
CASSQDILAGDYEQYF | TGTGCCAGCAGCCAAGATATACTAGCGGGAGATTACGAGCAGTACTTC | TRBD2 | . | TRBJ2-7 | TRBV4-2
CASSLTGGYEQYF | TGTGCCAGCAGCTTGACAGGGGGTTACGAGCAGTACTTC | TRBD1 | once | TRBJ2-7 | TRBV5-4
CASSPGTGIYEQYF | TGTGCCAGCAGTCCCGGGACAGGGATCTACGAGCAGTACTTC | TRBD1 | . | TRBJ2-7 | TRBV5-6
CASSLLSGGTGELFF | TGTGCCAGCAGCTTACTTAGCGGGGGCACCGGGGAGCTGTTTTTT | TRBD2 | . | TRBJ2-2 | TRBV7-3
CASSQGDSNTYEQYF | TGCGCCAGCAGCCAAGGAGACAGTAACACCTACGAGCAGTACTTC | . | . | TRBJ2-7 | TRBV4-1
CASSEWTATNEKLFF | TGTGCCAGCAGTGAATGGACAGCAACTAATGAAAAACTGTTTTTT | . | . | TRBJ1-4 | TRBV25-1
CASSQESEGVYGYTF | TGTGCCAGCAGCCAAGAGAGTGAAGGGGTCTATGGCTACACCTTC | . | . | TRBJ1-2 | TRBV4-2
CASSIDERDTQYF | TGTGCCAGTAGTATAGATGAGAGGGATACGCAGTATTTT | . | . | TRBJ2-3 | TRBV19
CASSSSQSGTKNQPQHF | TGTGCCAGCAGTTCTAGTCAATCCGGGACAAAAAATCAGCCCCAGCATTTT | . | . | TRBJ1-5 | TRBV28
CASSISLPGQGHNEQFF | TGTGCCAGTAGTATATCGCTGCCGGGACAGGGTCACAATGAGCAGTTCTTC | TRBD1 | . | TRBJ2-1 | TRBV19
CASSYPQSYEQYF | TGTGCCAGCAGTTACCCCCAATCCTACGAGCAGTACTTC | . | once | TRBJ2-7 | TRBV6-6
CASSFPSRTSGGAETQYF | TGTGCCAGCAGTTTCCCCTCCCGGACTAGCGGGGGGGCGGAGACCCAGTACTTC | TRBD2 | few | TRBJ2-5 | TRBV28
CASSQDLLTIKLGAFF | TGCGCCAGCAGCCAAGATCTTCTGACTATCAAGCTTGGCGCTTTCTTT | . | . | TRBJ1-1 | TRBV4-3
CASSPLYSSGNTIYF | TGTGCCAGCAGCCCCCTCTACAGCTCTGGAAACACCATATATTTT | . | few | TRBJ1-3 | TRBV7-9
CATSRDWLWQFF | TGTGCCACCAGCAGAGACTGGCTGTGGCAGTTCTTC | . | . | TRBJ2-1 | TRBV15
CASSFSPGPEDTEAFF | TGTGCCAGCAGCTTTTCGCCAGGCCCGGAGGACACTGAAGCTTTCTTT | . | . | TRBJ1-1 | TRBV7-9
CASSTRGGGTQYF | TGTGCCAGTAGTACCCGCGGGGGGGGGACGCAGTATTTT | TRBD2 | . | TRBJ2-3 | TRBV19
CASSQVGHRNTEAFF | TGCGCCAGCAGCCAGGTGGGACACCGGAACACTGAAGCTTTCTTT | . | . | TRBJ1-1 | TRBV4-1